A single sample is the source of the 12 T cell receptor beta chains below, sequenced in a study of blood T cell repertoires in COVID-19. Clones were sequenced by immunoSEQ multiplex PCR, and TCRdb holds only the in-frame ones, with some missing. The table includes under 300,000 clones, around four fifths detected once. Sequencing was performed on peripheral blood. These receptors all come from a man older than 75 with acute or convalescent COVID-19.

The chain joins TRBV28 to TRBJ2-3, with 8 nucleotides matching TRBD1. J gave up 3 bases and V 5 bases, and 4 bases lay outside the gene matches. The CDR3 covers 14 residues. Germline V gives CDR1 MDHEN, CDR2 SYDVKM. Here the CDR3 DNA reads TGTGCCAGCAGTCTCAGGGGGCGAACAGATACGCAGTATTTT. Translated, it gives CASSLRGRTDTQYF.

The chain links TRBV7-3 to TRBJ1-1, with D hard to call. This CDR3 spans 12 amino acids. CDR1 is SGHTA and CDR2 is FQGTGA in the germline V gene. Trimming removed 5 bases from V and 1 base from J, with 5 bases in between. The CDR3 coding sequence is TGTGCCAGCAGCCACACGAACACTGAAGCTTTCTTT. This codes for CASSHTNTEAFF. Filled out from reference TRBV7-3 and TRBJ1-1, the complete variable domain reads GAGVSQTPSNKVTEKGKYVELRCDPISGHTALYWYRQSLGQGPEFLIYFQGTGAADDSGLPNDRFFAVRPEGSVSTLKIQRTERGDSAVYLCASSHTNTEAFFGQGTRLTVV.

The chain is built from TRBV9 and TRBJ2-7, with 7 bases aligning to TRBD2. The CDR3 spans 15 residues. V lost 0 bases and J lost 0; bases outside the gene matches: 3. The V gene's germline CDR1 is SGDLS and CDR2 YYNGEE. This chain's CDR3 is CASSVAASGSYEQYF. The CDR3 nucleotides are TGTGCCAGCAGCGTAGCGGCTAGCGGCTCCTACGAGCAGTACTTC.

V and J are TRBV27 and TRBJ1-2; TRBD1 matches at 7 bases. Germline trimming cut 5 bases from V and 5 bases from J; bases unmatched to any gene: 11. This CDR3 is built from 15 residues. Germline lookup yields CDR1 MNHEY and CDR2 SMNVEV (reference sequence). In nucleotides, the CDR3 is TGTGCCAGCAGTCCATGGACAGGTGGGACTTATGGCTACACCTTC. It encodes CASSPWTGGTYGYTF.

The V and J genes are TRBV30 and TRBJ1-1, with 9 nucleotides matching TRBD1. The CDR3 totals 16 residues. From germline, CDR1 is GTSNPN and CDR2 SVGIG (reference sequence). J lost 1 base, V lost 0 bases, and 6 bases had no gene match. The CDR3 sequence is CAWSVFPGQGNTEAFF. CDR3 coding DNA: TGTGCCTGGAGTGTTTTCCCGGGACAGGGGAACACTGAAGCTTTCTTT.

The chain recombines TRBV4-1 with TRBJ1-3; D is unclear. The germline V gene has CDR1 MGHRA and CDR2 YSYEKL. CDR3 length equals 15 residues. Trimming left V 5 bases short and J 2 bases short, with 13 bases between. CDR3 sequence: CASSVETGPGNTIYF. The DNA for the CDR3 is TGCGCCAGCAGCGTGGAAACGGGTCCTGGAAACACCATATATTTT.

The V call is TRBV4-1, the J call TRBJ2-4; TRBD2 matches 10 bases. This CDR3 is 15 amino acids long. From germline, CDR1 is MGHRA and CDR2 YSYEKL. J was trimmed by 8 bases and V by 0 bases; bases with no gene match: 4. The CDR3 here is CASSQDSGRSDIQYF. As DNA, the CDR3 is TGCGCCAGCAGCCAAGATAGCGGGAGGAGTGACATTCAGTACTTC.

The chain employs TRBV6-1 and TRBJ2-5; tentatively, D is TRBD1 (6 bases). The V and J ends lost 2 bases and 2 bases respectively, with 9 bases between them. The germline CDR1 and CDR2 sequences are MNHNS and SASEGT. There are 14 residues in the CDR3. The DNA of the CDR3 is TGTGCCAGCAGTGAACAGGGGATACAAGAGACCCAGTACTTC. Its protein is CASSEQGIQETQYF.

The chain combines TRBV4-1 with TRBJ2-3, with 8 bases matching TRBD1. CDR1 MGHRA and CDR2 YSYEKL come from the germline V gene. The junction had 3 bases not matched to a gene; V was cut back by 3 bases and J by 1 base. The CDR3 sequence is 15 residues long. This chain's CDR3 is CASSHSGQGTDTQYF. As DNA, the CDR3 is TGCGCCAGCAGCCACTCGGGACAGGGCACAGATACGCAGTATTTT.

This clone came up once. J is TRBJ2-7 and V is TRBV19, with D possibly being TRBD1 (5 bases). This CDR3 comprises 14 residues. Per germline, CDR1 LNHDA and CDR2 SQIVND (reference sequence). The germline V and J ends were trimmed by 3 bases and 6 bases, with 15 bases remaining between them. The CDR3 DNA is TGTGCCAGTAGTATGCAGGGTGACAGCTCCGAGCAGTACTTC. Residues: CASSMQGDSSEQYF.

The gene calls are TRBV19 and TRBJ2-5; 7 positions match TRBD1. V trimming: 5 bases; J trimming: 0 bases; junction bases outside the gene matches: 6. Per germline, CDR1 LNHDA and CDR2 SQIVND (reference sequence). The CDR3 totals 15 residues. This chain's CDR3 is CASSQTGPYQETQYF. Written as DNA, the CDR3 is TGTGCCAGTAGTCAGACAGGGCCGTACCAAGAGACCCAGTACTTC. Combining the CDR3 with reference TRBV19 and TRBJ2-5 gives the whole variable domain DGGITQSPKYLFRKEGQNVTLSCEQNLNHDAMYWYRQDPGQGLRLIYYSQIVNDFQKGDIAEGYSVSREKKESFPLTVTSAQKNPTAFYLCASSQTGPYQETQYFGPGTRLLVL.

This chain links TRBV27 with TRBJ1-5; D ambiguous. The V end lost 6 bases, the J end lost 2 bases, and 14 bases lay between the germline ends. This CDR3 contains 15 residues. Germline CDR1 and CDR2: MNHEY and SMNVEV (reference sequence). Here the CDR3 DNA reads TGTGCCAGCAGGCCGATGTTTGCGGGCAATCAGCCCCAGCATTTT. Translated: CASRPMFAGNQPQHF.